The 18 T cell receptor beta chains in this list originate from one sample, sequenced in a study of blood T cell repertoires in COVID-19. TCRdb's table, derived via immunoSEQ multiplex PCR, lists solely in-frame clones and lacks some. The sample includes roughly 100,000 clones, around 85% of them seen just once. Material for sequencing was peripheral blood. These receptors all stem from a woman between 65 and 79 years old with active or convalescent COVID-19.

V is TRBV11-2 and J is TRBJ2-3, with a possible D match to TRBD1 (6 bases). This CDR3 comprises 15 residues. Germline values: CDR1 SGHAT, CDR2 FQNNGV. Trimming took 5 bases from V and 1 from J, leaving 13 bases between them. The CDR3: CASSPSQGRTDTQYF. DNA for the CDR3: TGTGCCAGCAGCCCGTCACAGGGCCGCACAGATACGCAGTATTTT.

V is TRBV27 and J is TRBJ1-2; 7 nucleotides align to TRBD1. The V gene end was trimmed by 5 bases and the J gene end by 4 bases; junction bases not matched to a gene: 7. The length of the CDR3 is 14 residues. Germline V CDR1 and CDR2: MNHEY, SMNVEV (reference sequence). The CDR3 loop is CASSPTRTGYGYTF. The DNA of the CDR3 is TGTGCCAGCAGTCCCACCCGGACAGGCTATGGCTACACCTTC.

The chain joins TRBV6-2 or TRBV6-3 to TRBJ1-5; D is undetermined. The germline V gene encodes CDR1 MNHEY and CDR2 SVGEGT. This CDR3 is built from 14 residues. V was shortened by 5 bases and J by 4 bases, with 12 bases between the two germline ends. The CDR3, as DNA: TGTGCCAGCAGTGTAATTACTCCTAATCAGCCCCAGCATTTT. Amino acids: CASSVITPNQPQHF.

The chain recombines TRBV6-5 with TRBJ1-3; TRBD1 is a possible D gene (5 bases). CDR3 length: 14 amino acids. CDR1 is MNHEY and CDR2 is SVGAGI in the germline V gene. The V end lost 5 bases, the J end lost 0 bases, and 8 bases lay between the germline ends. Here the CDR3 reads CASSQGYSGNTIYF. The CDR3 nucleotides read TGTGCCAGCAGTCAGGGATACTCTGGAAACACCATATATTTT.

Only one count was recorded for this clone. The chain carries TRBV7-2 and TRBJ2-5; TRBD2 might be the D (5 bases). This CDR3 comprises 14 residues. Deletions cut 2 bases from V and 5 bases from J, with 12 bases between. The V gene's germline CDR1 is SGHTA and CDR2 FQGNSA. As DNA, the CDR3 is TGTGCCAGCAGCTTATCTCAGCGGCACGAGACCCAGTACTTC. Its translation: CASSLSQRHETQYF.

The CDR3 nucleotides are TGTGCCAGCAGCTCACTACTTGATTCGGCTGAAGCTTTCTTT. Its translation: CASSSLLDSAEAFF. The J gene is TRBJ1-1, the V gene TRBV27; D ambiguous. This CDR3 is 14 amino acids long. The ends were cut back, 6 bases at V and 6 bases at J, with 17 bases in the middle. Germline V gives CDR1 MNHEY, CDR2 SMNVEV (reference sequence).

The chain combines TRBV19 with TRBJ1-4; TRBD1 aligns across 8 bases. CDR3 length: 16 amino acids. V dropped 5 bases and J dropped 13; count of bases not matched to a gene: 18. Looked up from germline, CDR1 is LNHDA and CDR2 is SQIVND (reference sequence). As DNA, the CDR3 is TGTGCCAGTAGTTTCGGCCCGGGACAGGTAACAAGTAGACTGTTTTTT. Translated, it gives CASSFGPGQVTSRLFF. The complete variable domain, with remaining parts taken from reference TRBV19 and TRBJ1-4, reads DGGITQSPKYLFRKEGQNVTLSCEQNLNHDAMYWYRQDPGQGLRLIYYSQIVNDFQKGDIAEGYSVSREKKESFPLTVTSAQKNPTAFYLCASSFGPGQVTSRLFFGSGTQLSVL.

The genes are TRBV15 and TRBJ2-7; maybe TRBD1 (6 bases). This CDR3 region has 13 residues. Germline V gene lookup returns CDR1 LNHNV and CDR2 YYDKDF (reference sequence). Trimming removed 5 bases at V and 3 bases at J, with 11 bases between. CDR3 DNA: TGTGCCACCAGCGCAGGGGTAAACTACGAGCAGTACTTC. It is translated as CATSAGVNYEQYF.

As concerns this clone: Within the sample, other DNA sequences also encode this same CDR3. V gene TRBV18 combines with J gene TRBJ1-5, with TRBD1 matching 10 bases. The CDR3 is made up of 15 amino acids. Looked up from germline, CDR1 is KGHSH and CDR2 is LQKENI. The trim removed 3 bases at V and 4 bases at J, leaving 3 bases unmatched. The CDR3 region is CASSPDRGGNQPQHF. CDR3 coding DNA: TGTGCCAGCTCACCGGACAGGGGGGGGAATCAGCCCCAGCATTTT. Looking up the rest from reference TRBV18 and TRBJ1-5 gives the full variable domain: NAGVMQNPRHLVRRRGQEARLRCSPMKGHSHVYWYRQLPEEGLKFMVYLQKENIIDESGMPKERFSAEFPKEGPSILRIQQVVRGDSAAYFCASSPDRGGNQPQHFGDGTRLSIL.

V is TRBV7-6 and J is TRBJ1-4; 7 positions agree with TRBD1. Trimming at V came to 5 bases and at J to 3 bases, leaving 3 bases not matched to a gene. The CDR3 has 14 amino acids. Germline lookup yields CDR1 SGHVS and CDR2 FNYEAQ. The chain's CDR3 is CASSHRGPNEKLFF. The DNA of the CDR3 is TGTGCCAGCAGCCACAGGGGACCTAATGAAAAACTGTTTTTT.

This sequence joins TRBV27 and TRBJ2-7; no clear D gene. The germline CDR1 and CDR2 sequences are MNHEY and SMNVEV (reference sequence). Trimming cost V 9 bases and J 0 bases, with 6 bases left between them. The CDR3 has 11 amino acids. As DNA, the CDR3 is TGTGCCAGGCGGATCTCCTACGAGCAGTACTTC. Its translation: CARRISYEQYF.

The V gene is TRBV30, the J gene TRBJ1-2, with D perhaps TRBD1 (5 bases). Germline V gene sequence: CDR1 GTSNPN, CDR2 SVGIG (reference sequence). V gave up 3 bases and J gave up 8 bases, with 16 bases separating them. The CDR3 runs to 13 residues. CDR3 nucleotides: TGTGCCTGGAGGATGCAGGGAGGATCAGGCTACACCTTC. This gives the protein CAWRMQGGSGYTF.

This clone was seen only once. The gene calls are TRBV4-3 and TRBJ2-7, with TRBD1 matching 8 bases. Looked up from germline, CDR1 is LGHNA and CDR2 is YSLEER. The CDR3 consists of 16 residues. The J segment lost 6 bases and the V segment lost 1 base, leaving 11 bases of the junction unmatched. The CDR3 DNA is TGCGCCAGCAGCCAAGTTTTAGGGGACAGGAGAACCGAGCAGTACTTC. Its translation is CASSQVLGDRRTEQYF.

The gene calls are TRBV28 and TRBJ2-5, with D possibly TRBD2 on 7 matching bases. The CDR3 spans 16 residues. V was clipped by 1 base and J by 5 bases, with 17 bases between them. Per germline, CDR1 MDHEN and CDR2 SYDVKM. The chain's CDR3 is CASSLLLGGRVETQYF. The DNA for the CDR3 is TGTGCCAGCAGTTTATTGTTGGGGGGGCGTGTGGAGACCCAGTACTTC.

The chain couples TRBV9 to TRBJ1-3; TRBD1 aligns across 7 bases. V shed 4 bases, J shed 0 bases, and the junction held 10 bases outside the gene matches. CDR1 is SGDLS, CDR2 YYNGEE, per germline. The CDR3 consists of 17 residues. Here the CDR3 DNA reads TGTGCCAGCAGCCCGGGACAGCCGACTATCTCTGGAAACACCATATATTTT. Amino acids: CASSPGQPTISGNTIYF.

This chain connects TRBV6-5 to TRBJ1-2; D is unclear. Germline lookup yields CDR1 MNHEY and CDR2 SVGAGI. The ends were cut back, 2 bases at V and 2 bases at J, with 9 bases in the middle. The CDR3 loop spans 14 amino acids. The CDR3 loop is CASSYQVGNYGYTF. The DNA of the CDR3 is TGTGCCAGCAGTTACCAAGTCGGGAACTATGGCTACACCTTC.

The gene calls are TRBV4-3 and TRBJ1-2; maybe TRBD1 (6 bases). CDR3 length: 13 residues. CDR1 LGHNA and CDR2 YSLEER come from the germline V gene. The germline V and J ends were trimmed by 0 bases and 9 bases, with 11 bases remaining between them. This chain's CDR3 is CASSQDLGGSYTF. The CDR3 bases are TGCGCCAGCAGCCAAGATCTAGGGGGAAGCTACACCTTC.

The chain is built from TRBV7-9 and TRBJ2-1; 15 nucleotides line up with TRBD2. This CDR3 comprises 15 residues. Germline V gene lookup returns CDR1 SEHNR and CDR2 FQNEAQ (reference sequence). The chain's CDR3 is CSVVGLAGGYNEQFF. CDR3 sequence (DNA): TGTTCTGTTGTCGGACTAGCGGGAGGGTACAATGAGCAGTTCTTC.